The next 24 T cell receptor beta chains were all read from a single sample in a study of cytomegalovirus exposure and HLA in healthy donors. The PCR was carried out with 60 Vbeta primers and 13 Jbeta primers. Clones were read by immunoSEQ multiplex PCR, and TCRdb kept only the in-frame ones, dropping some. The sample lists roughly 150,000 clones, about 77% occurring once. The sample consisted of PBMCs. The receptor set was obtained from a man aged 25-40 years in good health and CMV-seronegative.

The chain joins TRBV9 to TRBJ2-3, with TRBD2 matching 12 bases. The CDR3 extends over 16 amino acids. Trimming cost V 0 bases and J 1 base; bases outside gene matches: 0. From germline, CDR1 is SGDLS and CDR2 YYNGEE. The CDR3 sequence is CASSVASGGGTDTQYF. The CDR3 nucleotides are TGTGCCAGCAGCGTAGCTAGCGGGGGGGGCACAGATACGCAGTATTTT. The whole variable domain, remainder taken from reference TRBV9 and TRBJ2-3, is DSGVTQTPKHLITATGQRVTLRCSPRSGDLSVYWYQQSLDQGLQFLIQYYNGEERAKGNILERFSAQQFPDLHSELNLSSLELGDSALYFCASSVASGGGTDTQYFGPGTRLTVL.

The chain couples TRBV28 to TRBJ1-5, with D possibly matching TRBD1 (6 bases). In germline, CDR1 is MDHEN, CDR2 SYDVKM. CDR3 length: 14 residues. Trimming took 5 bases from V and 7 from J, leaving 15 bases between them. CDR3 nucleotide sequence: TGTGCCAGCAGTCTACTACAGGGCCCCCAGCCCCAGCATTTT. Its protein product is CASSLLQGPQPQHF.

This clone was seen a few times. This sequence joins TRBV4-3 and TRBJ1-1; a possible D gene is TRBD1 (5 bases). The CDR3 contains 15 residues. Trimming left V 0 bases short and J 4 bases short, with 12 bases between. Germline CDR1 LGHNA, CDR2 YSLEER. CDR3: CASSQDRGMGTEAFF. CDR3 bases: TGCGCCAGCAGCCAAGACCGGGGGATGGGCACTGAAGCTTTCTTT.

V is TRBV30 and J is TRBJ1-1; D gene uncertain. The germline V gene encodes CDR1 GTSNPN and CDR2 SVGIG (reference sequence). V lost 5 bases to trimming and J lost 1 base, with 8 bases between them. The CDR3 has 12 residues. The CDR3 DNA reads TGTGCCTGGGGACGGGAGAACACTGAAGCTTTCTTT. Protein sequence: CAWGRENTEAFF.

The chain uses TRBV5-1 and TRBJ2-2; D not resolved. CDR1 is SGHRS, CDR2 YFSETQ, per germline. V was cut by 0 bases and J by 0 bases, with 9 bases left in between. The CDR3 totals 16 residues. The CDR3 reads CASSLAEATNTGELFF. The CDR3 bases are TGCGCCAGCAGCTTGGCCGAGGCAACGAACACCGGGGAGCTGTTTTTT. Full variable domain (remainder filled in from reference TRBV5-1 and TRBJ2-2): KAGVTQTPRYLIKTRGQQVTLSCSPISGHRSVSWYQQTPGQGLQFLFEYFSETQRNKGNFPGRFSGRQFSNSRSEMNVSTLELGDSALYLCASSLAEATNTGELFFGEGSRLTVL.

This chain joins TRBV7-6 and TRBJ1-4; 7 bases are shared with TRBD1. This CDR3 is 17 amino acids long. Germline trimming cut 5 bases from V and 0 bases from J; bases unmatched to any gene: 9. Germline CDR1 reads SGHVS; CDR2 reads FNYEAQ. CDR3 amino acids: CASSDLNDRATNEKLFF. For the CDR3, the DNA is TGTGCCAGCAGCGACCTAAACGACAGGGCAACTAATGAAAAACTGTTTTTT.

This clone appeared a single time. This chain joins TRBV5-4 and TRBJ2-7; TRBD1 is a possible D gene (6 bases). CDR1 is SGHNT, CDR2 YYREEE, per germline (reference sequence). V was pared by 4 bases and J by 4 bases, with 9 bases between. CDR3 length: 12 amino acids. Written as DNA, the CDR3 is TGTGCCAGCAGCCTAGGGGGATACGAGCAGTACTTC. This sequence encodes CASSLGGYEQYF.

The CDR3 protein is CATSRGQLVNEKLFF. CDR3 in DNA: TGTGCCACCAGCAGAGGACAGCTTGTTAATGAAAAACTGTTTTTT. This chain connects TRBV15 to TRBJ1-4, with a tentative D call TRBD1 (5 bases). The germline V gene encodes CDR1 LNHNV and CDR2 YYDKDF (reference sequence). The CDR3 consists of 15 residues. The V gene lost 1 base and the J gene lost 4 bases, with 10 bases spanning the gap.

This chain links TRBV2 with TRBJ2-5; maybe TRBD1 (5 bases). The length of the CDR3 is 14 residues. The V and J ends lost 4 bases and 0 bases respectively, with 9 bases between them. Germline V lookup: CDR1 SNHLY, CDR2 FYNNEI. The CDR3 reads CASSGRQHQETQYF. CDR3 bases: TGTGCCAGCAGTGGCCGACAGCACCAAGAGACCCAGTACTTC.

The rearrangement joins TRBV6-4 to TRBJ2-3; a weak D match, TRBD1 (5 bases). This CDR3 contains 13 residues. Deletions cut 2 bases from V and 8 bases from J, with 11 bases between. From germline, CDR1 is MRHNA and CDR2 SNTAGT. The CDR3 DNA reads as TGTGCCAGCAGTGACCACAGGTCGGGTACGCAGTATTTT. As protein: CASSDHRSGTQYF.

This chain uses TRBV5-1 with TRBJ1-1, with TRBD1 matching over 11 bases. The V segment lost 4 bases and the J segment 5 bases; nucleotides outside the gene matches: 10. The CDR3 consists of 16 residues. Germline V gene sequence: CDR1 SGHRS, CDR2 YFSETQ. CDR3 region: CASSAGTGGGRTEAFF. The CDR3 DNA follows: TGCGCCAGCAGCGCTGGGACAGGGGGAGGAAGAACTGAAGCTTTCTTT.

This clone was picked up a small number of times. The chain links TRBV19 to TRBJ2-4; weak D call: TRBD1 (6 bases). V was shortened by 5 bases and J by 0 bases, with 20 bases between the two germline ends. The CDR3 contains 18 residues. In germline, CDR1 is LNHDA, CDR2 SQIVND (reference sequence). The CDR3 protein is CASSPSDSTLSAKNIQYF. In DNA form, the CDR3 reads TGTGCCAGTAGTCCCTCGGACAGCACCCTCTCAGCCAAAAACATTCAGTACTTC.

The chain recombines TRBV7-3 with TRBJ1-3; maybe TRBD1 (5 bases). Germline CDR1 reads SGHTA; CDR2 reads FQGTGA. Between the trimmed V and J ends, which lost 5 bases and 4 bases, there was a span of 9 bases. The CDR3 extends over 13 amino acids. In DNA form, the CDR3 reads TGTGCCAGCAGCCCAGCAGGGGGAAACACCATATATTTT. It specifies CASSPAGGNTIYF.

The CDR3 region is CASSQDGTYYGYTF. DNA of the CDR3: TGCGCCAGCAGCCAAGATGGGACATACTATGGCTACACCTTC. This chain connects TRBV4-3 to TRBJ1-2, with D tentatively TRBD1 (6 bases). This CDR3 spans 14 amino acids. Trimming stripped 0 bases from V and 3 bases from J, with 8 bases between. Germline CDR1 is LGHNA and CDR2 is YSLEER.

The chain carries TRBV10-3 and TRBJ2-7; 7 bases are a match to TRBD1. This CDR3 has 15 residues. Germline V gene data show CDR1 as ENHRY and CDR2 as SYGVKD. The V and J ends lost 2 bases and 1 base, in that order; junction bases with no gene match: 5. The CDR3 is CAISEPPGQSYEQYF. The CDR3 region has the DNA TGTGCCATCAGTGAGCCGCCGGGACAGTCCTACGAGCAGTACTTC.

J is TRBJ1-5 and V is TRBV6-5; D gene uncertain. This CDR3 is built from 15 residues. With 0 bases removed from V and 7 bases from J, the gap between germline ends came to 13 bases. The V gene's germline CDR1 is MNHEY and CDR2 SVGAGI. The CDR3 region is CASSYSPGVTQPQHF. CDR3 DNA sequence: TGTGCCAGCAGTTACTCGCCGGGTGTTACACAGCCCCAGCATTTT.

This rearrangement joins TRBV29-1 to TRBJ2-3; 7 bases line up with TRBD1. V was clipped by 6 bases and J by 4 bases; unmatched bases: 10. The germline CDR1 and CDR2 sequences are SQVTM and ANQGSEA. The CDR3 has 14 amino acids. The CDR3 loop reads CSVRRTGAPDTQYF. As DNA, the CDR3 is TGCAGCGTCAGACGAACAGGGGCTCCAGATACGCAGTATTTT.

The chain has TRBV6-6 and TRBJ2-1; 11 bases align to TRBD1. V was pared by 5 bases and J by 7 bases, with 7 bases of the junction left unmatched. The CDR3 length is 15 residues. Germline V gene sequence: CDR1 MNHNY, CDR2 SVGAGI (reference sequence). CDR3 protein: CASSTDRGRFNEQFF. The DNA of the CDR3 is TGTGCCAGCAGTACGGACAGGGGGCGATTTAATGAGCAGTTCTTC.

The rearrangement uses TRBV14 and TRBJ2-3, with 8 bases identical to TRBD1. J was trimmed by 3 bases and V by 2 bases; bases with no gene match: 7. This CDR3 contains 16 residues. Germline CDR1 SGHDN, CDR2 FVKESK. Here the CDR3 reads CASSQLRTGRTDTQYF. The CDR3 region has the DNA TGTGCCAGCAGCCAACTCAGGACAGGGCGTACAGATACGCAGTATTTT. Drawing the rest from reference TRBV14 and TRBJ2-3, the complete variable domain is EAGVTQFPSHSVIEKGQTVTLRCDPISGHDNLYWYRRVMGKEIKFLLHFVKESKQDESGMPNNRFLAERTGGTYSTLKVQPAELEDSGVYFCASSQLRTGRTDTQYFGPGTRLTVL.

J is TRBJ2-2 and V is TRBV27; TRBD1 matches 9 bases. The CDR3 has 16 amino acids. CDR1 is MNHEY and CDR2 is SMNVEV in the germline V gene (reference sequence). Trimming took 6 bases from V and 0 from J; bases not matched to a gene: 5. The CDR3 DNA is TGTGCCAGCAGGAACCGGGACAGGGCGAACACCGGGGAGCTGTTTTTT. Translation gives CASRNRDRANTGELFF.

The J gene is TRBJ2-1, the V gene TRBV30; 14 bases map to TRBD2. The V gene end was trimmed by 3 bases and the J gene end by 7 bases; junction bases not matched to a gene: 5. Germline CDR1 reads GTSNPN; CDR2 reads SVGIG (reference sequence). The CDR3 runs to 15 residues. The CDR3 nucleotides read TGTGCCTGGAGGACTAGCGGGAGGGCCGTAAATGAGCAGTTCTTC. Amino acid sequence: CAWRTSGRAVNEQFF.

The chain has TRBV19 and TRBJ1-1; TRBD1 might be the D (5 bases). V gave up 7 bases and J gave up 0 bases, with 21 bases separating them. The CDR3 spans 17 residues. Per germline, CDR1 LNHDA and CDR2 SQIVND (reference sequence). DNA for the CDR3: TGTGCCAGTATCCTTCGGGCGGGACTCCAAATGAACACTGAAGCTTTCTTT. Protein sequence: CASILRAGLQMNTEAFF.

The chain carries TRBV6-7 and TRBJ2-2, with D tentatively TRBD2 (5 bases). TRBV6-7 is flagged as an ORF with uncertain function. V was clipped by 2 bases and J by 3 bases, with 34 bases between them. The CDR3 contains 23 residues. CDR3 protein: CASSYPNTSHSSPPGIDTGELFF. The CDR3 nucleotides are TGTGCCAGCAGTTACCCGAATACTAGTCACTCATCACCCCCCGGAATAGACACCGGGGAGCTGTTTTTT.

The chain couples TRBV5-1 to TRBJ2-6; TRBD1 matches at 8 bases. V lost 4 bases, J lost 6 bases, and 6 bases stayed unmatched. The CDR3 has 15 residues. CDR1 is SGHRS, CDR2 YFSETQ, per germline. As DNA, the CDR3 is TGCGCCAGCAGCAGGGAACAGGGGGAGGCCAACGTCCTGACTTTC. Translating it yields CASSREQGEANVLTF.